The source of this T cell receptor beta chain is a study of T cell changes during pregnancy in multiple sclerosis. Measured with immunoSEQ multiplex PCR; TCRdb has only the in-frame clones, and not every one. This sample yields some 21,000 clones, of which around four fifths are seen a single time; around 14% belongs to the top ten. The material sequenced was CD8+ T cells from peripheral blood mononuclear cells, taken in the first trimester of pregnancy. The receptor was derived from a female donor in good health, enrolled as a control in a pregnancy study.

DNA for the CDR3: TGTGCCACCCTTGGGGAGGGCTACAATGAGCAGTTCTTC. Protein: CATLGEGYNEQFF. The V gene is TRBV6-1, the J gene TRBJ2-1; 7 bases fit TRBD2. Trimming removed 10 bases from V and 3 bases from J; junction bases left unmatched: 6. CDR1 is MNHNS, CDR2 SASEGT, per germline. The CDR3 runs to 13 residues.